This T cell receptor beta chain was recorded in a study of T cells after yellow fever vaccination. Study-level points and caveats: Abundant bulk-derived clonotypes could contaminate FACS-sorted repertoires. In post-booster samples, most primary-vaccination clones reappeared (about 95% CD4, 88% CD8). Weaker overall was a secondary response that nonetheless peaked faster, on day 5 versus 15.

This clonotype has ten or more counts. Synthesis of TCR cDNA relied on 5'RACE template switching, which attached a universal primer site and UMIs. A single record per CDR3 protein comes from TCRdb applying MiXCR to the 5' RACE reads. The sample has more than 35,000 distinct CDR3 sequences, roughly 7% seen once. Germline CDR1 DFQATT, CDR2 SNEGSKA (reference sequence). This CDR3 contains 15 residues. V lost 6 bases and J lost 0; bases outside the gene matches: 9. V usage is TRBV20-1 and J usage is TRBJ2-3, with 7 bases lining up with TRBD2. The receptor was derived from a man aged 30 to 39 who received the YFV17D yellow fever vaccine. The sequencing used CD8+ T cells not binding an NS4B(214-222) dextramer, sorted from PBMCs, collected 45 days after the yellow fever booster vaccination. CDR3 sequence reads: CSASPLAESTDTQYF. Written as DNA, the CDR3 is TGCAGTGCCAGCCCGCTAGCGGAGAGCACAGATACGCAGTATTTT.